This T cell receptor beta chain was sequenced for a study of CD8+ T cells in alopecia areata. As for the study in general: It was oral tofacitinib, at 5 to 10 mg twice daily, that treated patients received.

Treatment meaning: oral pan-JAK inhibitor, 5-10 mg twice daily. CDR3 length equals 13 residues. V was shortened by 0 bases and J by 2 bases, with 5 bases between the two germline ends. In germline, CDR1 is LGHNA, CDR2 YSLEER. Sequencing used cDNA as its template, made by extracting RNA and reverse transcribing it. The assay was immunoSEQ multiplex PCR, and TCRdb's table has in-frame clones only and misses some. The repertoire holds about 190,000 clones, with more than 50% as singletons. This chain uses TRBV4-3 with TRBJ2-7; no definite D call. This sequence originates from a human donor with alopecia areata. The material sequenced was CD4+ T cells sorted from blood, taken at week 24, from a patient treated with tofacitinib. This CDR3 is CASSQELTYEQYF. For the CDR3, the DNA is TGCGCCAGCAGCCAAGAGTTGACCTACGAGCAGTACTTC.